Listed below are T cell receptor beta chains from one sample, sequenced in a study of CD8 T cells in Susac syndrome. TCRdb fed the immunoSEQ multiplex PCR reads into MiXCR, producing one record per CDR3 protein. The sample records roughly 89,000 distinct CDR3 sequences, 95% to 97% being singletons. Source material: CD8+ T cells from PBMCs. The origin of the receptors is a human donor with Susac syndrome. Each CDR3 is given with its conserved first and last residue. D genes are given only for firm matches. Clone size, where shown, is once, few, many, or a class for clones that have expanded.

J: TRBJ1-1; size: .; V: TRBV5-1; D: .; length: 15; DNA: TGCGCCAGCAGTCAATTGGGGAGGCGGAACACTGAAGCTTTCTTT; CDR3: CASSQLGRRNTEAFF
J: TRBJ1-1; size: once; V: TRBV30; D: .; length: 11; DNA: TGTGCCACGGATAGATGGGGCCAACCTTTCTTT; CDR3: CATDRWGQPFF
J: TRBJ1-1; size: .; V: TRBV29-1; D: .; length: 11; DNA: TGCAGCGTTGCACAGAACACTGAAGCTTTCTTT; CDR3: CSVAQNTEAFF
J: TRBJ1-2; size: .; V: TRBV6-1; D: .; length: 13; DNA: TGTGCCAGCAGTCCCTTAAAAGACTATGGCTACACCTTC; CDR3: CASSPLKDYGYTF
J: TRBJ2-1; size: .; V: TRBV30; D: .; length: 14; DNA: TGTGCCTGGAATCGGGCAGCAAAGTACAATGAGCAGTTCTTC; CDR3: CAWNRAAKYNEQFF
J: TRBJ1-5; size: .; V: TRBV9; D: TRBD1; length: 15; DNA: TGTGCCAGCAGCGTAGAGGGGGCAGATAATCAGCCCCAGCATTTT; CDR3: CASSVEGADNQPQHF
J: TRBJ2-7; size: .; V: TRBV9; D: TRBD2; length: 15; DNA: TGTGCCAGCAGCCCGGGGACTAGCGGCGTCTACGAGCAGTACTTC; CDR3: CASSPGTSGVYEQYF
J: TRBJ2-6; size: .; V: TRBV6-6; D: .; length: 11; DNA: TGTGCCAGCAGTCCGGTGGGGGTCCTGACTTTC; CDR3: CASSPVGVLTF
J: TRBJ1-5; size: .; V: TRBV20-1; D: .; length: 17; DNA: TGCAGTGCTAGGGGCCCCTTGACAGAGCGTATTAAGAAGCCCCAGCATTTT; CDR3: CSARGPLTERIKKPQHF
J: TRBJ1-2; size: .; V: TRBV9; D: .; length: 13; DNA: TGTGCCAGCAGCGGGACAATCAAAGATGGCTACACCTTC; CDR3: CASSGTIKDGYTF
J: TRBJ1-2; size: .; V: TRBV6-6; D: .; length: 13; DNA: TGTGCCAGCAGTTCTGGATTTATGGGGGGCTACACCTTC; CDR3: CASSSGFMGGYTF
J: TRBJ2-7; size: .; V: TRBV20-1; D: .; length: 12; DNA: TGCAGTGCTAACGGGGGGCTGGTGGAGCAGTACTTC; CDR3: CSANGGLVEQYF
J: TRBJ2-5; size: .; V: TRBV30; D: TRBD1; length: 16; DNA: TGTGCCCGGAAGCCGACAGGGTCCGAAGATCAAGAGACCCAGTACTTC; CDR3: CARKPTGSEDQETQYF
J: TRBJ2-1; size: .; V: TRBV13; D: .; length: 16; DNA: TGTGCCAGCAGTATCCCCCTCGGGGGACGAGGGGATGAGCAGTTCTTC; CDR3: CASSIPLGGRGDEQFF
J: TRBJ1-4; size: .; V: TRBV2; D: .; length: 12; DNA: TGTGCCAGCGGTTCGGGTGGTGAAAAACTGTTTTTT; CDR3: CASGSGGEKLFF
J: TRBJ1-5; size: .; V: TRBV30; D: .; length: 15; DNA: TGTGCCTGGGGAGGACCAGGGGCCCAGGGCCAGCCCCAGCATTTT; CDR3: CAWGGPGAQGQPQHF
J: TRBJ2-3; size: .; V: TRBV20-1; D: .; length: 11; DNA: TGCAGCTGGCGGCTCACAGATACGCAGTATTTT; CDR3: CSWRLTDTQYF
J: TRBJ2-4; size: .; V: TRBV3-1; D: TRBD1; length: 9; DNA: TGTGCCCCCAGGGGGTCCTCAGACTTC; CDR3: CAPRGSSDF
J: TRBJ2-5; size: .; V: TRBV18; D: .; length: 14; DNA: TGTGCCAGCTCACAAGAGCCCCCTGGGGAGACCCAGTACTTC; CDR3: CASSQEPPGETQYF
J: TRBJ2-1; size: .; V: TRBV5-6; D: TRBD1; length: 15; DNA: TGTGCCAGCAGCTTGGAGGGGGCAACGTGGGGTGAGCAGTTCTTC; CDR3: CASSLEGATWGEQFF
J: TRBJ2-7; size: .; V: TRBV12-3/TRBV12-4; D: TRBD1; length: 15; DNA: TGTGCCAGCAGTCCCGCCGGACAGGGCATCTACGAGCAGTACTTC; CDR3: CASSPAGQGIYEQYF
J: TRBJ2-1; size: .; V: TRBV5-6; D: .; length: 11; DNA: TGTGCCAGCAGCCAAGGACTACCTCAGTTCTTC; CDR3: CASSQGLPQFF
J: TRBJ2-3; size: .; V: TRBV4-3; D: .; length: 18; DNA: TGCGCCAGCAGCCAAGATTATGCAGGGAAAGGAGGCACAGATACGCAGTATTTT; CDR3: CASSQDYAGKGGTDTQYF
J: TRBJ2-7; size: .; V: TRBV2; D: TRBD1; length: 14; DNA: TGTGCCAGCATCGGGACAGAACACCGCTACGAGCAGTACTTC; CDR3: CASIGTEHRYEQYF
J: TRBJ2-4; size: .; V: TRBV11-2; D: .; length: 14; DNA: TGTGCCAGCAGCTTAAAGGTGGCCAAAAACATTCAGTACTTC; CDR3: CASSLKVAKNIQYF
J: TRBJ1-4; size: .; V: TRBV30; D: .; length: 15; DNA: TGTGCCTGGACCCAAGGATGGGGAACTAATGAAAAACTGTTTTTT; CDR3: CAWTQGWGTNEKLFF
J: TRBJ2-7; size: .; V: TRBV20-1; D: TRBD2; length: 14; DNA: TGCAGTGCTAGAGTCCCCGGCGGGAGTTACGAGCAGTACTTC; CDR3: CSARVPGGSYEQYF
J: TRBJ1-2; size: once; V: TRBV29-1; D: .; length: 11; DNA: TGCAGCGCTGAGTTTCTCTCTGGCTACACCTTC; CDR3: CSAEFLSGYTF
J: TRBJ1-1; size: .; V: TRBV14; D: .; length: 13; DNA: TGTGCCACAAGGGAGGCGGGAGGCCCTGAAGCTTTCTTT; CDR3: CATREAGGPEAFF
J: TRBJ2-3; size: .; V: TRBV20-1; D: TRBD1; length: 13; DNA: TGCAGTGCTAAGACAGGTTCACAGGGGGCGCAGTATTTT; CDR3: CSAKTGSQGAQYF
J: TRBJ2-6; size: once; V: TRBV29-1; D: TRBD1; length: 16; DNA: TGCAGCGCACGGACAGGGGAGGGCTCTGGGGCCAACGTCCTGACTTTC; CDR3: CSARTGEGSGANVLTF
J: TRBJ2-5; size: .; V: TRBV5-1; D: .; length: 14; DNA: TGCGCCAGCAGCTTGGGGCAGGGCGGCGAGACCCAGTACTTC; CDR3: CASSLGQGGETQYF
J: TRBJ1-1; size: few; V: TRBV7-9; D: .; length: 13; DNA: TGTGCCAGCTCACTCGACACAAACACTGAAGCTTTCTTT; CDR3: CASSLDTNTEAFF
J: TRBJ2-4; size: .; V: TRBV4-3; D: .; length: 17; DNA: TGCGCCAGCAGCCGCAACAAGTGGCCCGGGGCCAAAAACATTCAGTACTTC; CDR3: CASSRNKWPGAKNIQYF
J: TRBJ1-2; size: .; V: TRBV19; D: .; length: 14; DNA: TGTGCCAGTAGGTCCACTTCGGATAACTATGGCTACACCTTC; CDR3: CASRSTSDNYGYTF
J: TRBJ1-1; size: .; V: TRBV29-1; D: .; length: 14; DNA: TGCAGCGTGCTCCCCCTTGGAGGGAACACTGAAGCTTTCTTT; CDR3: CSVLPLGGNTEAFF
J: TRBJ1-2; size: .; V: TRBV9; D: TRBD1; length: 14; DNA: TGTGCCAGCAGCGCCGGACAGGGGCACTATGGCTACACCTTC; CDR3: CASSAGQGHYGYTF
J: TRBJ2-3; size: .; V: TRBV4-2; D: TRBD2; length: 16; DNA: TGTGCCAGCAGTGCTAGCGGGGGGGCGTTCACAGATACGCAGTATTTT; CDR3: CASSASGGAFTDTQYF
J: TRBJ2-1; size: .; V: TRBV25-1; D: TRBD1; length: 16; DNA: TGTGCCAGCAGTCACCGGACAGGTGACTCCTACAATGAGCAGTTCTTC; CDR3: CASSHRTGDSYNEQFF
J: TRBJ2-7; size: .; V: TRBV27; D: TRBD1; length: 14; DNA: TGTGCCAGCAAAAGGACAGGGGGCGGACAGGAGCAGTACTTC; CDR3: CASKRTGGGQEQYF
J: TRBJ1-1; size: few; V: TRBV11-2; D: .; length: 12; DNA: TGTGCCAGCAGCCTCGGACAGCTTGAAGCTTTCTTT; CDR3: CASSLGQLEAFF
J: TRBJ2-2; size: .; V: TRBV6-5; D: .; length: 15; DNA: TGTGCCAGCAGTTATTCCAACAGGAACACCGGGGAGCTGTTTTTT; CDR3: CASSYSNRNTGELFF
J: TRBJ2-4; size: once; V: TRBV12-3/TRBV12-4; D: TRBD1; length: 17; DNA: TGTGCCAGCAGCCCAAAATGGGCTCTGACAGGGTGGAACATTCAGTACTTC; CDR3: CASSPKWALTGWNIQYF
J: TRBJ1-5; size: once; V: TRBV13; D: .; length: 14; DNA: TGTGCCAGCAGCCTGAGGACTAGCAATCAGCCCCAGCATTTT; CDR3: CASSLRTSNQPQHF
J: TRBJ1-2; size: .; V: TRBV29-1; D: .; length: 12; DNA: TGCAGCGTTGAGAGACAGGAGGATGGCTACACCTTC; CDR3: CSVERQEDGYTF
J: TRBJ1-1; size: .; V: TRBV3-1; D: .; length: 13; DNA: TGTGCCAGCAGCCTGACACCACACACTGAAGCTTTCTTT; CDR3: CASSLTPHTEAFF
J: TRBJ2-3; size: .; V: TRBV10-3; D: TRBD1; length: 14; DNA: TGTGCCATCAGTCCGGGACAGGGGGGAGATACGCAGTATTTT; CDR3: CAISPGQGGDTQYF
J: TRBJ1-2; size: .; V: TRBV5-6; D: .; length: 12; DNA: TGTGCCAGCAGCTTGGAAGACAGGAGCTACACCTTC; CDR3: CASSLEDRSYTF
J: TRBJ1-6; size: .; V: TRBV7-9; D: .; length: 15; DNA: TGTGCCAGCAGCCCGATAAATCCCTATAATTCACCCCTCCACTTT; CDR3: CASSPINPYNSPLHF
J: TRBJ1-5; size: .; V: TRBV5-6; D: .; length: 13; DNA: TGTGCCAGCAGCTACGGGACAAAGCAGCCCCAGCATTTT; CDR3: CASSYGTKQPQHF
J: TRBJ2-7; size: .; V: TRBV5-6; D: TRBD2; length: 18; DNA: TGTGCCAGCAGCCCCGCCACACCCCGGGACTACAACTCCTACGAGCAGTACTTC; CDR3: CASSPATPRDYNSYEQYF
J: TRBJ2-2; size: .; V: TRBV29-1; D: .; length: 15; DNA: TGCAGCGTCTTCCAGGGTGCGAGTCGGACCGGGGAGCTGTTTTTT; CDR3: CSVFQGASRTGELFF
J: TRBJ1-5; size: .; V: TRBV19; D: .; length: 15; DNA: TGTGCCAGTAGTATAGATCGGGGATTGGGACAGCCCCAGCATTTT; CDR3: CASSIDRGLGQPQHF
J: TRBJ1-6; size: once; V: TRBV5-1; D: TRBD1; length: 14; DNA: TGCGCCAGCAGCAATGGACAGGAAAATTCACCCCTCCACTTT; CDR3: CASSNGQENSPLHF